Shown below are 8 T cell receptor beta chains from a single sample sequenced in a study of metastatic and nonmetastatic thyroid tumors. TCRdb re-called clones from the PCR reads using MiXCR. In the table there are tens of thousands of clones, approximately 51% of which are singletons. Thyroid surgery took place with no prior treatment in any patient. The sample was tumor tissue. Every receptor here comes from a male donor with papillary thyroid cancer or a benign thyroid nodule (not recorded which). Some clones in this sample may be carry-over from other donors' samples.

The chain is built from TRBV7-8 and TRBJ2-7; the D call may be TRBD1 or TRBD2 (6 bases each). Germline-derived CDR1 and CDR2 are SGHVS and FQNEAQ. Deletions cut 5 bases from V and 0 bases from J, with 17 bases between. The CDR3 runs to 16 residues. CDR3 region: CASSPLGGRNSYEQYF. CDR3 nucleotide sequence: TGTGCCAGCAGCCCGCTTGGGGGGCGGAACTCCTACGAGCAGTACTTC.

V and J are TRBV20-1 and TRBJ2-1; 8 bases fit TRBD1. The CDR3 consists of 14 residues. V trimming: 2 bases; J trimming: 4 bases; junction bases outside the gene matches: 4. In germline, CDR1 is DFQATT, CDR2 SNEGSKA (reference sequence). CDR3 in amino acids: CSARKGQVYNEQFF. CDR3 DNA: TGCAGTGCTAGAAAGGGACAGGTTTACAATGAGCAGTTCTTC.

The V gene is TRBV30, the J gene TRBJ1-6; D is unresolved. The V end was cut by 2 bases, the J end by 8 bases, with 10 bases between. From germline, CDR1 is GTSNPN and CDR2 SVGIG (reference sequence). CDR3 length: 13 residues. The CDR3, as DNA: TGTGCCTGGAGTTTAGGTATTGATTCACCCCTCCACTTT. This codes for CAWSLGIDSPLHF.

V is TRBV20-1 and J is TRBJ1-5, with D unresolved. This CDR3 contains 14 residues. Between the trimmed V and J ends, which lost 0 bases and 2 bases, there was a span of 8 bases. Germline CDR1 and CDR2: DFQATT and SNEGSKA (reference sequence). CDR3 in amino acids: CSARDRRGNQPQHF. The CDR3 DNA sequence: TGCAGTGCTAGAGATCGGCGAGGCAATCAGCCCCAGCATTTT.

In this sample, this clone turned up once. The chain carries TRBV18 and TRBJ1-1, with D perhaps TRBD1 (5 bases). Germline assignment: CDR1 KGHSH and CDR2 LQKENI. The CDR3 extends over 15 amino acids. V dropped 4 bases and J dropped 1 base, with 13 bases sitting between them. The CDR3 protein is CASSQQQVTNTEAFF. The CDR3 DNA follows: TGTGCCAGCTCACAGCAACAGGTAACGAACACTGAAGCTTTCTTT.

The V gene is TRBV6-1, the J gene TRBJ2-7; 9 bases map to TRBD1. Germline V CDR1 and CDR2: MNHNS, SASEGT. V dropped 4 bases and J dropped 9; count of bases not matched to a gene: 7. This CDR3 has 13 residues. CDR3 in DNA: TGTGCCAGCAGTGGCGGACAGGGGCAAGTGCAGTACTTC. Translating gives CASSGGQGQVQYF.

The chain joins TRBV7-3 to TRBJ2-7, with TRBD2 identical over 7 bases. CDR3 length equals 13 residues. Germline V lookup: CDR1 SGHTA, CDR2 FQGTGA. Germline trimming cut 6 bases from V and 4 bases from J; bases unmatched to any gene: 6. CDR3 protein: CASSPSSGYEQYF. DNA for the CDR3: TGTGCCAGCAGTCCATCTAGCGGTTACGAGCAGTACTTC.

CDR3 in amino acids: CASSYQVGSNTGELFF. The CDR3 bases are TGTGCCAGCAGTTACCAAGTAGGGTCGAACACCGGGGAGCTGTTTTTT. The V call is TRBV6-2 or TRBV6-3, the J call TRBJ2-2; D gene unclear. The CDR3 is 16 amino acids. Germline V gene lookup returns CDR1 MNHEY and CDR2 SVGEGT. V was trimmed by 2 bases and J by 0 bases, leaving 10 bases between them.